The T cell receptor (beta chain) described here comes from a study of T cell repertoires in cytomegalovirus infection. The overall study: CMV epitopes that were recently identified and HLA-C-restricted were used alongside well-studied HLA-B-restricted ones. In public TCR beta signatures, there were indications of both CMV infection and matching HLA type. Whole-study results and caveats: Ex vivo responses were dominated by HLA-C-restricted CMV-specific TCR beta clonotypes.

TCRdb itself ran the reads through MiXCR, one entry per CDR3 protein. The sample includes approximately 220,000 distinct CDR3 sequences, roughly two fifths of them seen just once. This clonotype was seen more than once but under ten times. Its specificity is not known. Between the trimmed V and J ends, which lost 6 bases and 3 bases, there was a span of 9 bases. Germline V gene lookup returns CDR1 SEHNR and CDR2 FQNEAQ (reference sequence). This CDR3 contains 12 residues. Here the sequenced sample was CD8+ T cells from cultured PBMCs, taken from culture after CMV antigen stimulation. The V gene is TRBV7-9, the J gene TRBJ2-7, with D maybe TRBD1 (6 bases). The clonotype was recovered from a human donor in good health (CMV status not recorded). Some clones in this sample may be carry-over from other donors' samples. As DNA, the CDR3 is TGTGCCAGCAGACGACAGGACTACGAGCAGTACTTC. This gives the protein CASRRQDYEQYF.